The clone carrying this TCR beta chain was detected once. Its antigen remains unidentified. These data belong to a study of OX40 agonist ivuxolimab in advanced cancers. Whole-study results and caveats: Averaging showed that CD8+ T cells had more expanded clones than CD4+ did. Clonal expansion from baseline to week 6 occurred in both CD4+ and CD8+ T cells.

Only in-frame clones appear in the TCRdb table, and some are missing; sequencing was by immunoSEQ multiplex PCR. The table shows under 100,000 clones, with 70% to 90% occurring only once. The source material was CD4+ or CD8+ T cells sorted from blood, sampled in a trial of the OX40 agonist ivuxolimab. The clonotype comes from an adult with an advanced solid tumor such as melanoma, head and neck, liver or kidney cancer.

The CDR3 here is CASSPRDRDTGELFF. The CDR3, as DNA: TGTGCCAGCAGCCCCCGGGACAGGGATACCGGGGAGCTGTTTTTT. V and J are TRBV27 and TRBJ2-2, with TRBD1 matching 9 bases. The CDR3 covers 15 residues. The V segment lost 6 bases and the J segment 5 bases; nucleotides outside the gene matches: 7. In germline, CDR1 is MNHEY, CDR2 SMNVEV (reference sequence).